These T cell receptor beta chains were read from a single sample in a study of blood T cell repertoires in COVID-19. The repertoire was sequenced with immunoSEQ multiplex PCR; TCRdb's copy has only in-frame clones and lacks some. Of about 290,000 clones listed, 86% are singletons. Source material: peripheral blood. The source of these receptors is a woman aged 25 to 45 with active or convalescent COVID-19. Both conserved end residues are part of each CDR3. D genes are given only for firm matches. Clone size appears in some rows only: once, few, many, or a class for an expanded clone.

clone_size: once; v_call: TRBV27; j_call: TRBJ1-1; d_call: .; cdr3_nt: TGTGCCAGCAGGATGGGGAGCACTGAAGCTTTCTTT; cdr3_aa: CASRMGSTEAFF
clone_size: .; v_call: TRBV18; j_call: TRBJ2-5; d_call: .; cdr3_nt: TGTGCCAGCTCACGGGGGGCGGGGGCCACTCTGGAGACCCAGTACTTC; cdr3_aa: CASSRGAGATLETQYF
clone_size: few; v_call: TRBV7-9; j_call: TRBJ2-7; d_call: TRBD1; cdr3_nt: TGTGCCAGCAGCCCCACAGGGGCCGAGCAGTACTTC; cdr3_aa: CASSPTGAEQYF
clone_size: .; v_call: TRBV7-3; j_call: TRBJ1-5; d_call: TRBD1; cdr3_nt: TGTGCCAGCACCGACAGGGTTCGGGATCAGCCCCAGCATTTT; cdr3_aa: CASTDRVRDQPQHF
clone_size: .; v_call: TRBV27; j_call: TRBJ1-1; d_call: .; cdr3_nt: TGTGCCAGCAGCTGGGCAAAGAACACTGAAGCTTTCTTT; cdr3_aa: CASSWAKNTEAFF
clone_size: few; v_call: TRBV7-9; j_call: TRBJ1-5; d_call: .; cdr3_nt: TGTGCCAGCAGCTCTCAGGGGAATCAGCCCCAGCATTTT; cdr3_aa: CASSSQGNQPQHF
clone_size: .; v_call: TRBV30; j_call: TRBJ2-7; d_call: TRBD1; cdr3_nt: TGTGCCTGGAGTGCGGGACAGGGGGGCTCCTACGAGCAGTACTTC; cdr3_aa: CAWSAGQGGSYEQYF
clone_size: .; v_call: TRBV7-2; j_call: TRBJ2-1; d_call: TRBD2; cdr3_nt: TGTGCCAGCAGCAATCTAGCGGGGGGCAACAATGAGCAGTTCTTC; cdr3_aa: CASSNLAGGNNEQFF
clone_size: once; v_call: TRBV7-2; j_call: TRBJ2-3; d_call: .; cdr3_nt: TGTGCCAGCAGCTTAGCGGGGCGCACAGATACGCAGTATTTT; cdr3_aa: CASSLAGRTDTQYF
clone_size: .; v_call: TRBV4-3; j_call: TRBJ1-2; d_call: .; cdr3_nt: TGCGCCAGCGGAAGGACAGATACTAACTATGGCTACACCTTC; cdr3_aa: CASGRTDTNYGYTF
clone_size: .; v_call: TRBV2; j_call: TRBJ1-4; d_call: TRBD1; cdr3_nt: TGTGCCAGCAGTGCCCAACAGGGGGCTAGGGAAAAACTGTTTTTT; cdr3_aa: CASSAQQGAREKLFF
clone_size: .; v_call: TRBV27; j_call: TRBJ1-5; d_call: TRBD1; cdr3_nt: TGTGCCAGCAGTCCGGGACAGATCAATCAGCCCCAGCATTTT; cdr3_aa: CASSPGQINQPQHF
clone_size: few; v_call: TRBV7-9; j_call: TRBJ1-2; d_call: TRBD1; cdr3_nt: TGTGCCAGCAGCTTAGGAGGACAGGGCGGTTATTACTTC; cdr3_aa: CASSLGGQGGYYF
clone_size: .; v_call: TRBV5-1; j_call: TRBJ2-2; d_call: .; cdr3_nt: TGCGCCAGCAGCTACCTAATCGGGGAGCTGTTTTTT; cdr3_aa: CASSYLIGELFF
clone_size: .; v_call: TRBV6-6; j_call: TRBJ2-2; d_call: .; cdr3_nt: TGTGCCAGCAAGGGCAGGGAAAACACCGGGGAGCTGTTTTTT; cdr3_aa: CASKGRENTGELFF
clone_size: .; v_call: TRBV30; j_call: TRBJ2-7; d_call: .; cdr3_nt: TGTGCCTGGAGTGGAGCAAGCACCTACGAGCAGTACTTC; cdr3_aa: CAWSGASTYEQYF
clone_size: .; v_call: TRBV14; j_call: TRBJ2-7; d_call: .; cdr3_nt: TGTGCCAGCAGCCAAGGGGGACTCCAACCACTCTACGAGCAGTACTTC; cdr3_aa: CASSQGGLQPLYEQYF
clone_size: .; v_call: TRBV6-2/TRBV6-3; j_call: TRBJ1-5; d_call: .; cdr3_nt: TGTGCCAGCAGTTACTCGGGGCCGCTTCTTCATCAGCCCCAGCATTTT; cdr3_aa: CASSYSGPLLHQPQHF
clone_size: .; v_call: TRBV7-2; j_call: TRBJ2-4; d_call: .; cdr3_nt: TGTGCCAGCAGAGGCACGGGGACCAAAAACATTCAGTACTTC; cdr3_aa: CASRGTGTKNIQYF
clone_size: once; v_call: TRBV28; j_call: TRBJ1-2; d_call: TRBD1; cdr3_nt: TGTGCCAGCAGTTCCCCGACCCCGGACAGGGTGAACTATGGCTACACCTTC; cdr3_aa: CASSSPTPDRVNYGYTF
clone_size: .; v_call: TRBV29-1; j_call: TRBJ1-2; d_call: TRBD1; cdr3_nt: TGTTTGGGCAGGGACAGGGATGGCTACACCTTC; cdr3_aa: CLGRDRDGYTF